The subject of this entry is one TCR beta chain. Its antigen is currently not known. Per-nucleotide qualities are absent, and no much larger clonotype sits a single base away. TCRbeta CDR3 regions were amplified from genomic DNA using the immunoSEQ Assay, a bias-controlled multiplex PCR. The authors processed their data as follows. The number of nucleated cells in each sample was estimated by amplification of reference gene primers within the assay. To quantify the absolute abundance of each unique TCRbeta CDR3 rearrangement, sequence reads were collapsed and filtered. For each sample, productive Simpson clonality was calculated as the square root of Simpson's diversity index over productive rearrangements. TCRdb's version of the immuneACCESS table is confined to in-frame rearrangements and falls short of the full clone set. An unresolved V gene accounts for under half of the shortfall where checked; the remainder is of unknown origin. The DNA was the basis for D and trimming; V, J and clone size are from that table. The sample profile shows some 290,000 clones; around 81% of them were found once. The leading ten clones occupy 2.5% to 3% of the sample.

These data originate in a study of blood T cell repertoires in COVID-19 (dated by TCRdb to the early 2020s). With respect to the entire study: Samples covering the acute and convalescent phases of COVID-19 were provided by collaborators in the United States, Italy and Spain. The sample metadata nearly always contained a de-identified subject ID, COVID-19 status, age in years and sex. The prospective study material was composed of cDNA or gDNA derived from T cells, B-cell-depleted T cells, or PBMCs. The repertoires were released in a freely available public database meant as a resource for research on the immune response to SARS-CoV-2. Where HLA class I and class II types were available, the types were taken from metadata supplied by the sample provider, not from assay-based typing. The samples were drawn from the first 160 participants of the ongoing ImmuneRACE study and from 1,254 subjects provided by 6 global collaborators. Deeply sampled blood TCRbeta repertoires from subjects exposed to, actively infected with, or recovered from COVID-19 were included in the dataset. Broader findings and caveats from the paper: The quantity of clinical and demographic metadata differed by source and by participant and was supplied without curation.

The CDR3 runs 11 amino acids, cysteine and phenylalanine included. CDR3 DNA is the only sequence kept; it has 33 bases, read in frame from the first base. Relative to germline, V is missing 6 bases and J is missing 6 bases, with 0 bases of the junction outside any gene match. The collaborating institutions used their own protocols to collect whole blood in K2EDTA tubes. For TCRbeta analysis, collaborators shipped samples as frozen whole blood, isolated PBMCs, or DNA extracted from either of those sample types. The receptor was isolated from a woman aged 60-70 years with active or convalescent COVID-19. The sequence links TRBV12-3 or TRBV12-4 to TRBJ2-7; TRBD1 aligns with 9 central bases. The sequenced sample consisted of peripheral blood. The base sequence is TGTGCCAGCAGGGACAGGGGCGAGCAGTACTTC. Its protein reads: CASRDRGEQYF.